This note documents a single T cell receptor beta chain sequence. This clone has only a few counts. The clone's antigen remains unknown. Per-nucleotide qualities are absent, and no much larger clonotype sits a single base away. The method behind the library was the immunoSEQ multiplex PCR assay. The authors' pipeline ran thus. A statistical classification framework was built for diagnosing cytomegalovirus status from the catalog of TCR beta chain sequences. Drawn from immuneACCESS, this table holds only the in-frame rearrangements with V and J called that TCRdb kept. Clones are partly lost; checked studies trace under half to an unresolved V gene and leave the rest unexplained. The DNA gave D and trimming, while V, J and clone size come from that table. Across this sample there are about 63,000 clones, with around 89% seen only once. Clones ranked in the top ten supply approximately 1.2% of the sample.

The record originates from a study of cytomegalovirus exposure and HLA in healthy donors (dated by TCRdb to the late 2010s). Describing the broader study: According to a later analysis, one platform produced both the 120 validation repertoires and the roughly 660 repertoires of the first cohort. A separate validation cohort of 100 to 150 different subjects was used in addition to the approximately 640-subject first cohort. The study aimed to test whether cataloging public T cell receptors could reveal signatures of past pathogen exposure. The study combined high-throughput TCR immunosequencing, statistical association of individual TCRs with disease status, and machine learning to predict cytomegalovirus infection status. Overall study outcomes, separate from this receptor: Three of the identified cytomegalovirus-associated TCR beta chains were confirmed in vitro to be specific for cytomegalovirus antigens. The authors suggested that the approach could potentially be extended to other disease states and immunological phenotypes. A total of 150 to 200 TCR beta chains were listed by the study as associated with cytomegalovirus. Subsequent analysis determined that TCRs grouped into clusters in the first cohort also showed a tendency toward co-occurrence across the roughly 110 validation repertoires, and 90% to 95% of cluster scores exceeded 0. A later analysis lacked HLA typing for the validation cohort, so it scored co-occurrence in that cohort across all 110 or so repertoires. Cytomegalovirus status was reported to be diagnosed by the classifier with high specificity and sensitivity in both the original and validation cohorts. While some public TCRs were present in many individuals, most TCR sequences turned up only very rarely across donors.

Trimmed from V: 5 bases; trimmed from J: 1 base; junction bases lacking a gene match: 11. CDR1 SGHAT and CDR2 FQNNGV are derived from the germline V gene. The CDR3 covers 16 residues, taking in both the cysteine and the phenylalanine. Only CDR3 DNA is held: 48 bases, read in frame from base 1. The donors belonged to the validation cohort of approximately 130 subjects, which was separate from the approximately 700-subject first cohort. This chain is built from TRBV11-2 and TRBJ2-7; 7 of the junction bases match TRBD1. This TCR was sampled from a woman aged 18-29 years in good health and CMV-seronegative. Sequences were obtained from PBMCs. The CDR3: CASSTYRGGRSYEQYF. In nucleotide form, the sequence is TGTGCCAGCAGCACATACAGGGGCGGTAGATCCTACGAGCAGTACTTC.